This T cell receptor beta chain was captured in a study of blood T cell repertoires in COVID-19. Clones were sequenced by immunoSEQ multiplex PCR, and TCRdb holds only the in-frame ones, with some missing. The sample yields roughly 200,000 clones, nearly 90% seen once. CDR1 and CDR2 from the germline V gene are LGHNA and YNFKEQ. The CDR3 extends over 14 amino acids. Trimming took 1 base from V and 4 from J, leaving 10 bases between them. The gene calls are TRBV4-2 and TRBJ2-5; no reliable D call. Sequencing used peripheral blood. This receptor was taken from a man aged 45-60 years with acute or convalescent COVID-19. CDR3 sequence (DNA): TGTGCCAGCAGCCAAGGGGCTTCCCTAGAGACCCAGTACTTC. As protein: CASSQGASLETQYF.